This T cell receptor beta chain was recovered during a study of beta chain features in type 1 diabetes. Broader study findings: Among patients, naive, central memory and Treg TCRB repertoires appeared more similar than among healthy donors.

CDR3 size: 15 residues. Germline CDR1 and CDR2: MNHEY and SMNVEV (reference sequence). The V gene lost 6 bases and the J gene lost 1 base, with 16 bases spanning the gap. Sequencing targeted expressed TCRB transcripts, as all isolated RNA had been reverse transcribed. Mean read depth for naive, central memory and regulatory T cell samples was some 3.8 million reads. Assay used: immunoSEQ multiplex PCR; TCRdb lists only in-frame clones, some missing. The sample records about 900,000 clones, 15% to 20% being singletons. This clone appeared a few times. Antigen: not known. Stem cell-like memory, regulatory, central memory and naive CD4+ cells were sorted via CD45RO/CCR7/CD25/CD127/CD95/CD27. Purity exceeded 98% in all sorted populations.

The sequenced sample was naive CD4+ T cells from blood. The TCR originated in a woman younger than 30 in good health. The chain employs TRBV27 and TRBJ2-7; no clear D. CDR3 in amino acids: CASRGLGDGSYEQYF. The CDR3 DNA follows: TGTGCCAGCAGGGGTCTTGGCGACGGGTCCTACGAGCAGTACTTC.